This entry concerns a single T cell receptor beta chain. This clonotype was counted ten times or more. Its antigen remains undetermined. No base-level quality is on record; no much larger clone is a single base apart. The method behind the library was RACE. The instrument given in TCRdb is NextSeq 500. Library preparation attached unique molecular identifiers to individual cDNA molecules for quantitative, reproducible TCR counting. The authors processed their data as follows. Samples had a median of about 90,000 TCRs, with a range from about 23,224 to 750,000. V, J and CDR3 annotation of the TCR reads was carried out using the Decombinator software suite. Every sample was subsampled to the same number of TCRs (28,000) for the PS versus PT1 abundance plots. Expanded TCRs were defined as absent before sensitization and observed at least eight times at the 2-week time point. The raw public reads went through TCRdb reprocessing: fastp at Q25, MiXCR clone calling, in-frame beta chains kept. Rows with a matching CDR3 protein are joined into one entry that keeps the most common DNA and genes. TCRdb assigned the V and J calls; the authors' analysis was not used. The sample table holds 80,000 to 100,000 distinct CDR3 sequences, of which approximately 9% were seen once. 2.5% to 3% of the sample goes to the ten largest clones.

Trimming accounts for 4 bases at V and 1 base at J, while the number of junction bases matched to no gene is 7. Its CDR3 holds 16 amino acids, cysteine through phenylalanine. Of the read, only the CDR3 DNA is kept; its 48 bases are in frame from base 1. The data stem from a study of human T cells and chemical hapten exposure (TCRdb year 2021). For the study in its entirety: Libraries were pooled for sequencing, and variation in per-sample TCR yields was attributed mainly to small differences in library volumes within the pool. The study tracked peripheral blood TCR repertoire changes in vivo during primary and secondary sensitization to the hapten diphenylcyclopropenone (DPC) in alopecia patients. From each blood RNA sample, both TCR alpha and TCR beta chains were sequenced.

The sample's time point, from its label and the paper: healthy volunteer bleed at 2 weeks. Total RNA was isolated from unfractionated whole blood collected in Tempus Blood RNA tubes. Roughly 5 healthy volunteers were used as TCR sequencing controls and were bled at day 0, 2 weeks and 6 weeks. Paper-wide results and their limitations: No change with DPC sensitization was found in the number of TCRs above 1 in 1000 frequency, and no evidence of global repertoire structure alterations was found. Repeated subsampling changed both the strength of the expansion versus patch-test correlation and the threshold at which the correlation became significant.

This clonotype was sampled from a female donor in good health. Some clones in this sample may be carry-over from other donors' samples. The chain is made from TRBV12-3 or TRBV12-4 and TRBJ2-3; TRBD2 fits 8 bases in the junction. Sequencing used whole blood. The nucleotide sequence reads as follows: TGTGCCAGCAGTTCTACAGCGGGAGTAGGCACAGATACGCAGTATTTT. Its translation is CASSSTAGVGTDTQYF.